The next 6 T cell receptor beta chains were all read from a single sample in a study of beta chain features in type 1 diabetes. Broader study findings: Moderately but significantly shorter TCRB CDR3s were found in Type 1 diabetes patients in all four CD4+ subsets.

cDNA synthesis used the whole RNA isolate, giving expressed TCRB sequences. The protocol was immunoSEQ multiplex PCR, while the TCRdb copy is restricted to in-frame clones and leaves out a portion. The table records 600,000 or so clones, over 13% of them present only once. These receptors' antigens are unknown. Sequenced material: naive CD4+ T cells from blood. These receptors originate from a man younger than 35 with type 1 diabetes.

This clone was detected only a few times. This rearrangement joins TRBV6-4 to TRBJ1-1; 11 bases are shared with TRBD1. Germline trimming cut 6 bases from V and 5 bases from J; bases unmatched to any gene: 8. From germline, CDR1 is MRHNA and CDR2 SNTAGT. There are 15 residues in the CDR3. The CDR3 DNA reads TGTGCCAGCAGCGCACGGACAGGGGGCTGGACTGAAGCTTTCTTT. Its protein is CASSARTGGWTEAFF.

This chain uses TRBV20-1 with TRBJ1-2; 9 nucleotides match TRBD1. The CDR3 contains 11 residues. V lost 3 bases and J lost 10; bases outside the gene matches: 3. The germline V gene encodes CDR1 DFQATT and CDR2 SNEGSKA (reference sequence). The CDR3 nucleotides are TGCAGTGCTAGGGACAGGGGACTCTACACCTTC. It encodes CSARDRGLYTF.

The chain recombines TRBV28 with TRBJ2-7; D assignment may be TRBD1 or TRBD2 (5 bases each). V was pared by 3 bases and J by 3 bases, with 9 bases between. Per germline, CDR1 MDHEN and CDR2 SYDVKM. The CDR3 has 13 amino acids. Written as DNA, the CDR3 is TGTGCCAGCAGTTTTGGGGGAAACTACGAGCAGTACTTC. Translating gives CASSFGGNYEQYF.

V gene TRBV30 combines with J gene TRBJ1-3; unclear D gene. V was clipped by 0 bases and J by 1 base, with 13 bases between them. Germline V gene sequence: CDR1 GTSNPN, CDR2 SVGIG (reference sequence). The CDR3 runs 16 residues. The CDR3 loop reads CAWSVQVVSSGNTIYF. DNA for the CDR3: TGTGCCTGGAGTGTACAAGTAGTATCTTCTGGAAACACCATATATTTT.

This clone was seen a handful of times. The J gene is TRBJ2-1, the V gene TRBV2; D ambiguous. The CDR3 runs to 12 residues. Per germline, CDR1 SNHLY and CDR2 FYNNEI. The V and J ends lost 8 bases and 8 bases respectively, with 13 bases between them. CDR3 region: CASLRDGDEQFF. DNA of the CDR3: TGTGCCAGCTTAAGAGATGGGGATGAGCAGTTCTTC.

The CDR3 region is CASSPGQGHYEQYF. The CDR3 nucleotides are TGTGCCAGCAGCCCGGGACAGGGCCACTACGAGCAGTACTTC. The V gene is TRBV28, the J gene TRBJ2-7; 9 nucleotides agree with TRBD1. Germline values: CDR1 MDHEN, CDR2 SYDVKM. The CDR3 is made up of 14 amino acids. The V gene end was trimmed by 6 bases and the J gene end by 3 bases; junction bases not matched to a gene: 6.